The 9 T cell receptor beta chains in this list originate from one sample, sequenced in a study of blood T cell repertoires in COVID-19. The data were produced by immunoSEQ multiplex PCR, yet TCRdb's version contains in-frame clones alone and is incomplete. The sample includes roughly 200,000 clones, around 88% of them seen just once. Sequencing input: peripheral blood. Receptor source: a man aged 18 to 30 with active or convalescent COVID-19.

The chain carries TRBV7-2 and TRBJ2-1; tentative D call: TRBD1 (6 bases). The CDR3 has 15 residues. Trimming shortened V by 1 base and J by 4 bases, and 11 bases separated the two germline ends. Germline V gives CDR1 SGHTA, CDR2 FQGNSA. The CDR3 DNA reads as TGTGCCAGCAGCTTAGGCCAAGGGGGTTACAATGAGCAGTTCTTC. It encodes CASSLGQGGYNEQFF.

This chain connects TRBV15 to TRBJ2-7, with 7 bases identical to TRBD1. V was pared by 5 bases and J by 4 bases, with 11 bases of the junction left unmatched. There are 15 residues in the CDR3. Germline values: CDR1 LNHNV, CDR2 YYDKDF (reference sequence). The DNA for the CDR3 is TGTGCCACCAGCGGCCTAGGGGGCGCCGGGTACGAGCAGTACTTC. It encodes CATSGLGGAGYEQYF.

This clone was detected once. The rearrangement joins TRBV30 to TRBJ2-1; the match to TRBD2 covers 10 bases. This CDR3 region has 14 residues. V trimming: 5 bases; J trimming: 3 bases; junction bases outside the gene matches: 4. Germline CDR1 reads GTSNPN; CDR2 reads SVGIG (reference sequence). CDR3 nucleotide sequence: TGTGCCTGGGACCGGACTAGCGGCTACAATGAGCAGTTCTTC. This translates into CAWDRTSGYNEQFF.

The rearrangement joins TRBV12-3 or TRBV12-4 to TRBJ1-1; D call uncertain. The CDR3 contains 12 residues. The V end lost 6 bases, the J end lost 4 bases, and 9 bases lay between the germline ends. The CDR3 protein is CASRLRSTEAFF. Here the CDR3 DNA reads TGTGCCAGCAGATTGAGAAGCACTGAAGCTTTCTTT.

The chain couples TRBV10-3 to TRBJ1-2; the D is unclear. The CDR3 contains 15 residues. Deletions cut 0 bases from V and 2 bases from J, with 10 bases between. Germline CDR1 and CDR2: ENHRY and SYGVKD. CDR3 sequence (DNA): TGTGCCATCAGTGAGTCGTTTAGCCAGAACTATGGCTACACCTTC. Its protein is CAISESFSQNYGYTF.

This chain connects TRBV6-5 to TRBJ1-1; the D gene is possibly TRBD1 (5 bases). Trimming left V 6 bases short and J 0 bases short, with 11 bases between. Germline CDR1 MNHEY, CDR2 SVGAGI. The CDR3 is 14 residues long. CDR3 DNA sequence: TGTGCCAGCAGAACCTGGGGCATGAACACTGAAGCTTTCTTT. Protein: CASRTWGMNTEAFF.

The rearrangement links TRBV4-3 to TRBJ1-1; 9 bases fit TRBD1. V was pared by 5 bases and J by 10 bases, with 11 bases of the junction left unmatched. CDR3 length: 14 amino acids. The germline CDR1 and CDR2 sequences are LGHNA and YSLEER. In DNA, the CDR3 is TGCGCCAGCAGCGTCCGGGACAGGGTTGGTGGAGCTTTCTTT. Translated: CASSVRDRVGGAFF.

This chain uses TRBV27 with TRBJ2-7, with D perhaps TRBD1 (6 bases). Germline V CDR1 and CDR2: MNHEY, SMNVEV (reference sequence). Trimming cost V 5 bases and J 5 bases, with 25 bases left between them. The CDR3 has 17 residues. The CDR3 nucleotides are TGTGCCAGCAGTCCTTATGTCCGACAGGATGTAATGAACGAGCAGTACTTC. The encoded protein is CASSPYVRQDVMNEQYF.

This sequence joins TRBV6-5 and TRBJ2-3; 10 positions match TRBD1. The V segment lost 8 bases and the J segment 2 bases; nucleotides outside the gene matches: 7. Germline V CDR1 and CDR2: MNHEY, SVGAGI. This CDR3 is 15 amino acids long. CDR3 coding DNA: TGTGCCAGCTCCACCGGGACAGGGGACACAGATACGCAGTATTTT. Translation gives CASSTGTGDTDTQYF.